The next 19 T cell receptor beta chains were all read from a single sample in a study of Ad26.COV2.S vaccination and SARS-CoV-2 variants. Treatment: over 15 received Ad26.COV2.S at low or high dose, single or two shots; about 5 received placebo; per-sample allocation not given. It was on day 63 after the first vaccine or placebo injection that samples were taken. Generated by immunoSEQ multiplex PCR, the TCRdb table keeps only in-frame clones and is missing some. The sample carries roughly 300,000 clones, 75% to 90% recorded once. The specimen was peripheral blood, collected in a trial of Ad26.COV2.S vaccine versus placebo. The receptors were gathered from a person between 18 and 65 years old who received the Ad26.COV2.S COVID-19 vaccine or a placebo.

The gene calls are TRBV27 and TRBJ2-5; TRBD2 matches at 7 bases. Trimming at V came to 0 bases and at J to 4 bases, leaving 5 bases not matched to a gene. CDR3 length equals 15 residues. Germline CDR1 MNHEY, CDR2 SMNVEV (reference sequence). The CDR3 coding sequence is TGTGCCAGCAGTTTATCTTTGGGAGGGTTAGAGACCCAGTACTTC. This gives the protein CASSLSLGGLETQYF.

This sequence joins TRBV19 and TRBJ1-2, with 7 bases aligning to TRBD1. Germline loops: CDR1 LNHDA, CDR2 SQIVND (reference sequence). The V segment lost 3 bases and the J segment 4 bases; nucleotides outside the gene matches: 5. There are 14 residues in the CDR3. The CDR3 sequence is CASSIDREAYGYTF. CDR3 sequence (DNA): TGTGCCAGTAGTATCGACAGGGAAGCCTATGGCTACACCTTC. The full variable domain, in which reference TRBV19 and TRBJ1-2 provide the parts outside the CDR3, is DGGITQSPKYLFRKEGQNVTLSCEQNLNHDAMYWYRQDPGQGLRLIYYSQIVNDFQKGDIAEGYSVSREKKESFPLTVTSAQKNPTAFYLCASSIDREAYGYTFGSGTRLTVV.

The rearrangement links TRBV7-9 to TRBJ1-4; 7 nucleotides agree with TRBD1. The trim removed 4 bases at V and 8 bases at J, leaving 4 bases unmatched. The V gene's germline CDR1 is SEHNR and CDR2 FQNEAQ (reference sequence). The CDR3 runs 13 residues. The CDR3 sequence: CASSSQDREKLFF. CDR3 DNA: TGTGCCAGCAGCTCGCAGGACAGGGAAAAACTGTTTTTT.

The CDR3 bases are TGTGCCAGCAGCTTAGTGGGGGAGACCCAGTACTTC. It yields the protein CASSLVGETQYF. The gene calls are TRBV7-2 and TRBJ2-5, with no clear D. The germline V and J ends were trimmed by 1 base and 5 bases, with 5 bases remaining between them. The CDR3 contains 12 residues. The V gene's germline CDR1 is SGHTA and CDR2 FQGNSA.

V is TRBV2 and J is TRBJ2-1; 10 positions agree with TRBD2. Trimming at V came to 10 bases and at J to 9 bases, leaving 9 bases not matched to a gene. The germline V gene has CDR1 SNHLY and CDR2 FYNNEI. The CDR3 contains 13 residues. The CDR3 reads CATTSGIVGEQFF. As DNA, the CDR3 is TGTGCCACCACTAGCGGGATAGTTGGTGAGCAGTTCTTC.

CDR3 region: CASRGGQTNSPLHF. The CDR3 bases are TGCGCCAGCAGGGGGGGACAAACGAATTCACCCCTCCACTTT. J is TRBJ1-6 and V is TRBV5-1, with TRBD1 as a possible D gene (6 bases). V lost 5 bases to trimming and J lost 7 bases, with 13 bases between them. CDR1 and CDR2 from the germline V gene are SGHRS and YFSETQ. The CDR3 covers 14 residues.

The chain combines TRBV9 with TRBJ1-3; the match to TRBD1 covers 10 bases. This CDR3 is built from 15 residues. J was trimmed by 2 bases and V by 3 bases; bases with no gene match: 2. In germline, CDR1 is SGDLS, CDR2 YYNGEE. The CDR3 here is CASSAGTGAGNTIYF. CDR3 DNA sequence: TGTGCCAGCAGCGCCGGGACAGGGGCTGGAAACACCATATATTTT.

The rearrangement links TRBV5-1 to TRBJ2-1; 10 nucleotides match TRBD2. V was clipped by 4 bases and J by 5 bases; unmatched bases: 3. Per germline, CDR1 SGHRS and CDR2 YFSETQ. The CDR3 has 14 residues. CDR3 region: CASSRLAGNNEQFF. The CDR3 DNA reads TGCGCCAGCAGCCGACTAGCGGGCAACAATGAGCAGTTCTTC.

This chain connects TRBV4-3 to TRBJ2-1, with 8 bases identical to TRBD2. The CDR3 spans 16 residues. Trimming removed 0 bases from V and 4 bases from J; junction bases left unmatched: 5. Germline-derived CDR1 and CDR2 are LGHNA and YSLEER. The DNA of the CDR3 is TGCGCCAGCAGCCAAGATGGTAGCGGGACATACAATGAGCAGTTCTTC. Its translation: CASSQDGSGTYNEQFF.

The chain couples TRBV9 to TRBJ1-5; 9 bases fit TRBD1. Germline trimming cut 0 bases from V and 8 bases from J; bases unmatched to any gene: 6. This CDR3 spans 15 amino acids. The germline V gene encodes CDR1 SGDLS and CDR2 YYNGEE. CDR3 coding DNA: TGTGCCAGCAGCGTAGGGACGGACAGGGGAGAGCCCCAGCATTTT. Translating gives CASSVGTDRGEPQHF.

CDR3 region: CASSQEAGEVRAFF. CDR3 nucleotides: TGCGCCAGCAGCCAAGAGGCCGGGGAGGTTCGAGCTTTCTTT. This chain uses TRBV4-3 with TRBJ1-1; D is unresolved. Germline assignment: CDR1 LGHNA and CDR2 YSLEER. CDR3 length equals 14 residues. The V gene lost 0 bases and the J gene lost 10 bases, with 15 bases spanning the gap.

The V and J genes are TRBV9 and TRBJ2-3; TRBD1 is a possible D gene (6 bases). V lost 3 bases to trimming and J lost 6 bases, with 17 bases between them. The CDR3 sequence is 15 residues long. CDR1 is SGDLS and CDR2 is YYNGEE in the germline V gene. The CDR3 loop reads CASSAVDKGVDTQYF. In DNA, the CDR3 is TGTGCCAGCAGCGCAGTGGACAAGGGGGTGGATACGCAGTATTTT.

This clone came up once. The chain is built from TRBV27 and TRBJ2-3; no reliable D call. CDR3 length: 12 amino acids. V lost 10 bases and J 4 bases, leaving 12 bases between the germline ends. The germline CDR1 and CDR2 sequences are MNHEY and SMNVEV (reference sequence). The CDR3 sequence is CATSDRSDTQYF. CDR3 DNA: TGTGCCACCTCGGATAGGTCAGATACGCAGTATTTT.

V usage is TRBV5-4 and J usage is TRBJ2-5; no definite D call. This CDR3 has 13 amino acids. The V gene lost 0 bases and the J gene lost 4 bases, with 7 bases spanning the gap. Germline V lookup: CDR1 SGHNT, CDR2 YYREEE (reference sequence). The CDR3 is CASSLAGRETQYF. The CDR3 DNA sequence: TGTGCCAGCAGCTTGGCCGGCAGAGAGACCCAGTACTTC.

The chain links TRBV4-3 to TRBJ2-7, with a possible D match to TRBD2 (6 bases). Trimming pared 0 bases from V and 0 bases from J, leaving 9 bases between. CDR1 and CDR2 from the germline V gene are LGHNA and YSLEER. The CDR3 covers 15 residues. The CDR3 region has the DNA TGCGCCAGCAGCCAAGATCGTAGCGGCTCCTACGAGCAGTACTTC. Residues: CASSQDRSGSYEQYF.

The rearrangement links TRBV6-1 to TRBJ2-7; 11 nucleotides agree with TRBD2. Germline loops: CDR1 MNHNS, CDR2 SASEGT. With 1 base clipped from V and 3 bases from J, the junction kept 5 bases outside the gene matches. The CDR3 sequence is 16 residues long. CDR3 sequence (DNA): TGTGCCAGCAGTGAAGGCGTAGCGGGAGGGATCTACGAGCAGTACTTC. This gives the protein CASSEGVAGGIYEQYF.

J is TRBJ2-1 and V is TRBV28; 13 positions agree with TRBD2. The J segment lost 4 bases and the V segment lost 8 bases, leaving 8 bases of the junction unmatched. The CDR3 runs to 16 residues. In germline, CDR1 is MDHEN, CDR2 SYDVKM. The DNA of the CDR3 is TGTGCCAGCTGGGCTCCGGGACTAGCGGGGTACAATGAGCAGTTCTTC. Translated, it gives CASWAPGLAGYNEQFF.

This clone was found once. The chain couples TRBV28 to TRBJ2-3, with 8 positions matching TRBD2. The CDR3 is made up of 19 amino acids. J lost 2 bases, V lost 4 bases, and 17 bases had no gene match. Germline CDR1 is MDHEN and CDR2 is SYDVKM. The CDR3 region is CASSSGGLFSSLSTDTQYF. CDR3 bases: TGTGCCAGCAGTTCGGGAGGGCTTTTTTCCAGCCTTTCCACAGATACGCAGTATTTT.

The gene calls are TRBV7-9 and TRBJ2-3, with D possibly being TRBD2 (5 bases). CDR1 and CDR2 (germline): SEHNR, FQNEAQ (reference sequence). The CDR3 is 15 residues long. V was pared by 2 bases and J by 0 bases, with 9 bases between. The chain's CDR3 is CASSLKRSSTDTQYF. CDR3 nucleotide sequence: TGTGCCAGCAGCTTAAAGCGGAGTAGCACAGATACGCAGTATTTT.